The source of this TCR beta chain is a study of CD4 T cells in relation to SARS-CoV-2 and coronaviruses. About the study: Patient ages ranged from about 21 to 72, median 38. Crossreactive spike epitopes shared across donors were mapped to their HLA restriction. Study observations and caveats: Compared with monoreactive clones, crossreactive clones showed significantly weaker SARS-CoV-2 expansion. No donor gave both pre-pandemic and post-infection samples.

In the case of this clone: Its antigen is unknown.

The CDR3 has 15 amino acids. V was cut by 0 bases and J by 7 bases, with 14 bases left in between. Germline assignment: CDR1 SGHNT and CDR2 YYREEE (reference sequence). The table came from immunoSEQ multiplex PCR; TCRdb's copy has only in-frame clones and leaves some out. The sample yields about 37,000 clones, approximately 83% seen once. This clonotype was obtained from an adult with COVID-19. Sequencing used memory CD4+ T cells from PBMCs. V gene TRBV5-4 combines with J gene TRBJ2-1; D tentatively fits TRBD1 or TRBD2 (5 bases each). CDR3 residues: CASSLVEGIVNEQFF. The CDR3 DNA is TGTGCCAGCAGCTTGGTAGAGGGGATTGTGAATGAGCAGTTCTTC.